This passage covers 25 T cell receptor beta chains from one sample sequenced in a study of human T cells and chemical hapten exposure. The time point was: patch test 3, about 24 weeks after DPC sensitization. Sample treatment: therapeutic diphenylcyclopropenone sensitization with weekly scalp DPC. MiXCR, run by TCRdb on the RACE reads, gives a single entry per CDR3 protein. In the table there are about 160,000 distinct CDR3 sequences, 25% to 30% of which are singletons. The sequences come from whole blood, collected in connection with sensitization to the hapten diphenylcyclopropenone (DPC). These receptors originate from a woman between 18 and 29 years old with alopecia areata. Some clones in this sample may be carry-over from other donors' samples.

This chain uses TRBV24-1 with TRBJ1-2; D is perhaps TRBD1 (6 bases). This CDR3 contains 14 residues. Germline V gene sequence: CDR1 KGHDR, CDR2 SFDVKD. V dropped 3 bases and J dropped 7 bases, with 14 bases sitting between them. The CDR3 here is CATSDHGQSSGYTF. The CDR3 bases are TGTGCCACCAGTGATCATGGACAGAGTAGTGGCTACACCTTC.

This chain uses TRBV4-3 with TRBJ2-2, with 9 bases matching TRBD2. With V trimmed by 3 bases and J by 1 base, 3 bases remained unmatched. This CDR3 region has 16 residues. Germline V gene data show CDR1 as LGHNA and CDR2 as YSLEER. The CDR3 bases are TGCGCCAGCAGCCACGGCGGGGGGGTGAACACCGGGGAGCTGTTTTTT. Encoded protein: CASSHGGGVNTGELFF.

This clonotype was counted between two and nine times. The chain links TRBV20-1 to TRBJ2-7; TRBD1 matches 7 bases. V dropped 3 bases and J dropped 3; count of bases not matched to a gene: 17. Germline CDR1 DFQATT, CDR2 SNEGSKA (reference sequence). This CDR3 has 17 amino acids. CDR3 DNA: TGCAGTGCTAGTGCGGGCAGGGGGTCACCGAGTGTCTACGAGCAGTACTTC. It translates to CSASAGRGSPSVYEQYF.

The chain employs TRBV7-6 and TRBJ2-7; D may be TRBD2 (6 bases). This CDR3 contains 14 residues. Germline V gene lookup returns CDR1 SGHVS and CDR2 FNYEAQ. Trimming shortened V by 3 bases and J by 5 bases, and 14 bases separated the two germline ends. CDR3 nucleotides: TGTGCCAGCAGCTTTAGACTAGATTTCGACGAGCAGTACTTC. Amino acids: CASSFRLDFDEQYF.

The V call is TRBV7-2, the J call TRBJ2-3; maybe TRBD1 (6 bases). Trimming removed 8 bases at V and 2 bases at J, with 8 bases between. CDR1 is SGHTA and CDR2 is FQGNSA in the germline V gene. CDR3 length: 12 amino acids. The CDR3 DNA follows: TGTGCCAGCGGGGGCTTCACAGATACGCAGTATTTT. It translates to CASGGFTDTQYF.

The J gene is TRBJ2-4, the V gene TRBV28, with 7 bases lining up with TRBD1. The CDR3 totals 14 residues. The V and J ends lost 6 bases and 0 bases, in that order; junction bases with no gene match: 2. Germline assignment: CDR1 MDHEN and CDR2 SYDVKM. The CDR3 DNA sequence: TGTGCCAGCAGACCAGGGGGAGCCAAAAACATTCAGTACTTC. As protein: CASRPGGAKNIQYF. Variable domain in full (rest from reference TRBV28 and TRBJ2-4): DVKVTQSSRYLVKRTGEKVFLECVQDMDHENMFWYRQDPGLGLRLIYFSYDVKMKEKGDIPEGYSVSREKKERFSLILESASTNQTSMYLCASRPGGAKNIQYFGAGTRLSVL.

The V and J genes are TRBV4-1 and TRBJ1-6, with D perhaps matching TRBD1 (5 bases). There are 17 residues in the CDR3. V was cut by 0 bases and J by 10 bases, with 19 bases left in between. Germline CDR1 and CDR2: MGHRA and YSYEKL. Here the CDR3 reads CASSQERGAPPGSPLHF. CDR3 DNA: TGCGCCAGCAGCCAAGAAAGGGGAGCCCCTCCTGGGTCACCCCTCCACTTT.

The chain links TRBV5-6 to TRBJ1-1; D not certain. The germline V gene encodes CDR1 SGHDT and CDR2 YYEEEE. The ends were cut back, 3 bases at V and 5 bases at J, with 17 bases in the middle. CDR3 length: 15 amino acids. CDR3 loop: CASSSTGRVGTEAFF. CDR3 in DNA: TGTGCCAGCAGCTCCACCGGAAGGGTAGGGACTGAAGCTTTCTTT. Using reference TRBV5-6 and TRBJ1-1 for the parts outside the CDR3, the full variable domain is DAGVTQSPTHLIKTRGQQVTLRCSPKSGHDTVSWYQQALGQGPQFIFQYYEEEERQRGNFPDRFSGHQFPNYSSELNVNALLLGDSALYLCASSSTGRVGTEAFFGQGTRLTVV.

This clonotype was picked up a small number of times. V usage is TRBV6-1 and J usage is TRBJ1-6, with D unresolved. The germline gives CDR1 MNHNS, CDR2 SASEGT. Trimming took off 7 bases at V and 0 bases at J, with 13 bases between the two ends. There are 16 residues in the CDR3. The CDR3 region has the DNA TGTGCCAGCACGACAAATCCAAACTCCTATAATTCACCCCTCCACTTT. It codes for CASTTNPNSYNSPLHF.

The chain links TRBV3-1 to TRBJ2-3; 13 bases line up with TRBD2. The V and J ends lost 1 base and 1 base, in that order; junction bases with no gene match: 5. The CDR3 sequence is 18 residues long. Germline assignment: CDR1 LGHDT and CDR2 YNNKEL (reference sequence). The CDR3 DNA follows: TGTGCCAGCAGCCAAGGACTAGCGGGAGGACGGGGCACAGATACGCAGTATTTT. Protein sequence: CASSQGLAGGRGTDTQYF.

The table lists this clonotype with a few counts. The chain links TRBV18 to TRBJ2-3; D not certain. V was clipped by 0 bases and J by 6 bases, with 10 bases between them. Germline CDR1 is KGHSH and CDR2 is LQKENI. The CDR3 is made up of 14 amino acids. This chain's CDR3 is CASSPPNFPDTQYF. DNA for the CDR3: TGTGCCAGCTCACCACCCAACTTCCCGGATACGCAGTATTTT.

The rearrangement joins TRBV9 to TRBJ2-7; 8 bases line up with TRBD2. CDR3 length equals 14 residues. V lost 4 bases to trimming and J lost 5 bases; unmatched junction nucleotides: 8. CDR1 is SGDLS and CDR2 is YYNGEE in the germline V gene. In DNA, the CDR3 is TGTGCCAGCAGCTCCGGGGGGGGAAAGGACGAGCAGTACTTC. Translated, it gives CASSSGGGKDEQYF.

The V gene is TRBV11-2, the J gene TRBJ2-1, with a possible D match to TRBD1 (6 bases). CDR1 and CDR2 from the germline V gene are SGHAT and FQNNGV. The CDR3 sequence is 11 residues long. Trimming shortened V by 11 bases and J by 7 bases, and 12 bases separated the two germline ends. This CDR3 is CAFKQGNEQFF. Here the CDR3 DNA reads TGTGCCTTCAAACAGGGAAATGAGCAGTTCTTC. The full variable domain, with the rest looked up from reference TRBV11-2 and TRBJ2-1, is EAGVAQSPRYKIIEKRQSVAFWCNPISGHATLYWYQQILGQGPKLLIQFQNNGVVDDSQLPKDRFSAERLKGVDSTLKIQPAKLEDSAVYLCAFKQGNEQFFGPGTRLTVL.

This clonotype was observed a few times. The chain links TRBV6-6 to TRBJ1-5; 7 nucleotides agree with TRBD1. The CDR3 contains 13 residues. From germline, CDR1 is MNHNY and CDR2 SVGAGI (reference sequence). Trimming removed 7 bases from V and 0 bases from J; junction bases left unmatched: 0. CDR3 residues: CASNRGSNQPQHF. CDR3 nucleotide sequence: TGTGCCAGCAACAGGGGTAGCAATCAGCCCCAGCATTTT.

The CDR3 protein is CSAYQGGRGPQHF. The DNA of the CDR3 is TGCAGTGCTTATCAGGGGGGGAGAGGACCCCAGCATTTT. This sequence joins TRBV20-1 and TRBJ1-5; 7 bases are shared with TRBD1. The CDR3 spans 13 residues. Germline V gene lookup returns CDR1 DFQATT and CDR2 SNEGSKA (reference sequence). With 5 bases clipped from V and 10 bases from J, the junction kept 11 bases outside the gene matches.

V usage is TRBV11-2 and J usage is TRBJ2-1, with 10 bases matching TRBD2. Germline V gene lookup returns CDR1 SGHAT and CDR2 FQNNGV. Germline trimming cut 5 bases from V and 4 bases from J; bases unmatched to any gene: 5. The CDR3 runs to 15 residues. CDR3 amino acids: CASSARLAGYNEQFF. The DNA for the CDR3 is TGTGCCAGCAGCGCCCGACTAGCGGGTTACAATGAGCAGTTCTTC.

Only a few counts were recorded for this clonotype. The rearrangement links TRBV5-6 to TRBJ2-1; no clear D gene. CDR1 and CDR2 from the germline V gene are SGHDT and YYEEEE. CDR3 length: 14 residues. Between the trimmed V and J ends, which lost 5 bases and 7 bases, there was a span of 16 bases. CDR3 protein: CASSEWAGHNEQFF. CDR3 DNA: TGTGCCAGCAGTGAGTGGGCAGGTCATAATGAGCAGTTCTTC.

The gene calls are TRBV5-1 and TRBJ1-1; D not certain. CDR3 length: 14 residues. Germline values: CDR1 SGHRS, CDR2 YFSETQ. Trimming took 7 bases from V and 2 from J, leaving 15 bases between them. CDR3 loop: CASSGQGGNTEAFF. The CDR3, as DNA: TGCGCCAGCTCCGGCCAAGGTGGCAACACTGAAGCTTTCTTT.

This chain connects TRBV29-1 to TRBJ2-4; TRBD1 matches at 8 bases. The CDR3 has 14 residues. From germline, CDR1 is SQVTM and CDR2 ANQGSEA. The J segment lost 2 bases and the V segment lost 7 bases, leaving 7 bases of the junction unmatched. The CDR3 DNA reads TGCAGCGCCCCCAGGGGGCGTACCAAAAACATTCAGTACTTC. This codes for CSAPRGRTKNIQYF.

A note on this clonotype: An end of the junction does not agree with germline; a read error may underlie this. The chain carries TRBV4-2 and TRBJ1-6; D is undetermined. Germline V lookup: CDR1 LGHNA, CDR2 YNFKEQ. CDR3 length: 17 amino acids. CDR3 coding DNA: TGTGCCAGCCGCCAAGAAAAGAGTGTTTACTATAATTCACCCCTCCACTTT. It codes for CASRQEKSVYYNSPLHF.

The table lists this clonotype with a few counts. The chain carries TRBV7-2 and TRBJ2-1; tentatively, D is TRBD1 or TRBD2 (6 bases each). The germline V gene has CDR1 SGHTA and CDR2 FQGNSA. Trimming took 5 bases from V and 9 from J, leaving 17 bases between them. The CDR3 is 14 amino acids. The CDR3 nucleotides read TGTGCCAGCAGCCCGAAGGGGGGCCAGAGTGAGCAGTTCTTC. This translates into CASSPKGGQSEQFF.

V and J are TRBV5-1 and TRBJ1-2, with 12 positions matching TRBD1. The CDR3 consists of 15 residues. J gave up 7 bases and V 5 bases, and 9 bases lay outside the gene matches. The germline CDR1 and CDR2 sequences are SGHRS and YFSETQ. This chain's CDR3 is CASSPPGTGGGGYTF. The CDR3, as DNA: TGCGCCAGCAGTCCTCCCGGGACAGGGGGCGGTGGCTACACCTTC.

This clonotype occurred a few times. V gene TRBV4-2 combines with J gene TRBJ1-3, with TRBD1 as a possible D gene (6 bases). V was trimmed by 3 bases and J by 0 bases, leaving 15 bases between them. Germline values: CDR1 LGHNA, CDR2 YNFKEQ. This CDR3 spans 17 amino acids. The CDR3 loop is CASSQGRDTDSGNTIYF. DNA of the CDR3: TGTGCCAGCAGCCAGGGCCGGGACACGGACTCTGGAAACACCATATATTTT.

This clonotype was observed a handful of times. The chain joins TRBV6-6 to TRBJ2-7; 8 bases are shared with TRBD1. The CDR3 loop spans 13 amino acids. The J segment lost 2 bases and the V segment lost 6 bases, leaving 3 bases of the junction unmatched. Germline CDR1 reads MNHNY; CDR2 reads SVGAGI (reference sequence). CDR3 loop: CASSRQGPYEQYF. The DNA of the CDR3 is TGTGCCAGCAGCCGACAGGGGCCCTACGAGCAGTACTTC.

The chain combines TRBV5-4 with TRBJ2-2; D unclear. The CDR3 has 11 residues. Germline CDR1 reads SGHNT; CDR2 reads YYREEE (reference sequence). Between the trimmed V and J ends, which lost 3 bases and 7 bases, there was a span of 4 bases. CDR3 loop: CASSWGGELFF. CDR3 in DNA: TGTGCCAGCAGCTGGGGCGGGGAGCTGTTTTTT.